This TCR beta chain was obtained from a study of radiation and T cells in renal cell carcinoma. Study summary: Nephrectomy followed 15 Gy stereotactic body radiation by 4 weeks. Notes on the study in general: No pretreatment tumor biopsies were available for baseline clonotypes. From baseline, blood top tumor clonotypes peaked at 2 weeks post-radiation.

As concerns this clone: Its antigen is not identified.

TCRdb keeps only in-frame clones here, not all; method: immunoSEQ multiplex PCR. The sample lists about 49,000 clones; 83% were seen once. Germline values: CDR1 MNHEY, CDR2 SVGAGI. V gave up 7 bases and J gave up 5 bases, with 14 bases separating them. The CDR3 has 13 amino acids. Regarding time point: baseline pretreatment blood. Specified treatment: 15 Gy SBRT to primary tumor, nephrectomy 4 weeks later. Radiation-treated patients gave blood at baseline, week 2 and week 4. The receptor was isolated from a woman between 65 and 79 years old with renal cell carcinoma. The specimen comprised blood, sampled from a patient whose treatment included radiotherapy and nephrectomy. The chain carries TRBV6-5 and TRBJ2-5, with a tentative D call TRBD1 (5 bases). In DNA, the CDR3 is TGTGCCAGCACTAGACAGACCGGGGAGACCCAGTACTTC. It yields the protein CASTRQTGETQYF.